This T cell receptor beta chain was retrieved from a study of blood T cell repertoires in COVID-19. Per the study methods: The assay estimated nucleated cells by amplifying reference gene primers. Produced via immunoSEQ multiplex PCR; TCRdb's table is partial and in-frame only. V, J and clone size reflect that table, while D and trimming were determined from the DNA. The table shows under 150,000 clones, with 84% occurring only once. The source is a middle-aged man in a cohort exposed to, infected with or recovered from COVID-19 (not recorded which). Specimen: PBMCs or T cells enriched from blood (not recorded which).

CDR3 protein: CASTNTMYQETQYF. The CDR3 coding sequence is TGCGCCAGCACAAACACCATGTACCAAGAGACCCAGTACTTC. The J gene is TRBJ2-5, the V gene TRBV10-1; D is unresolved. Germline V gene lookup returns CDR1 WNHNN and CDR2 SYGVQD (reference sequence). CDR3 length: 14 amino acids. V was cut by 7 bases and J by 0 bases, with 12 bases left in between.